This is a list of T cell receptor beta chains from one sample in a study of vaccination effects on CD4 cells after COVID-19. Measured with immunoSEQ multiplex PCR; TCRdb has only the in-frame clones, and not every one. The sample includes under 65,000 clones, around 86% seen only once; the top ten take 2% to 2.5%. The antigens for these receptors are not known. Sequenced material: CD4+ T cells from PBMCs cultured with HCoV-229E spike peptides, taken before COVID-19 vaccination. The source of these receptors is a human donor who received a COVID-19 vaccine. Both conserved end residues are trimmed from each CDR3. The order of the fields is CDR3 protein, CDR3 length, V gene, D gene. The D gene is left open where the match is weak.

cdr3_aa: ASSDRLTSTDTQY; cdr3_length: 13; v_call: TRBV2; d_call: .
cdr3_aa: ASSLNGRNTGELF; cdr3_length: 13; v_call: TRBV5-1; d_call: .
cdr3_aa: ASTPEGPKLTGELF; cdr3_length: 14; v_call: TRBV19; d_call: .
cdr3_aa: ASSLGSNSGNTIY; cdr3_length: 13; v_call: TRBV5-1; d_call: .
cdr3_aa: ASSGWGGEAPQETQY; cdr3_length: 15; v_call: TRBV6-1; d_call: TRBD2
cdr3_aa: ASSLDRDRGLGYT; cdr3_length: 13; v_call: TRBV27; d_call: TRBD1
cdr3_aa: ASSLEGITGELF; cdr3_length: 12; v_call: TRBV5-1; d_call: .
cdr3_aa: ASSELASGAGGEQF; cdr3_length: 14; v_call: TRBV2; d_call: TRBD2
cdr3_aa: AWSRMPEKLF; cdr3_length: 10; v_call: TRBV30; d_call: .
cdr3_aa: ASKEIQETQY; cdr3_length: 10; v_call: TRBV2; d_call: .
cdr3_aa: ASSPGWDEKLF; cdr3_length: 11; v_call: TRBV12-3/TRBV12-4; d_call: .
cdr3_aa: ASSLAAGGLNTEAF; cdr3_length: 14; v_call: TRBV7-6; d_call: .
cdr3_aa: ASSFGVTSTDTQY; cdr3_length: 13; v_call: TRBV5-6; d_call: .
cdr3_aa: ASSRNTPYGYT; cdr3_length: 11; v_call: TRBV5-6; d_call: .
cdr3_aa: ATRARTGGNQPQH; cdr3_length: 13; v_call: TRBV19; d_call: TRBD1
cdr3_aa: ASSLAVGPASGQPQH; cdr3_length: 15; v_call: TRBV7-9; d_call: .
cdr3_aa: ASSQDQLDVLT; cdr3_length: 11; v_call: TRBV4-3; d_call: .
cdr3_aa: ATSDSRGGMPYGYT; cdr3_length: 14; v_call: TRBV24-1; d_call: TRBD1
cdr3_aa: ATSDMGRDGYTGELF; cdr3_length: 15; v_call: TRBV24-1; d_call: .
cdr3_aa: ASRGTGRAKNIQY; cdr3_length: 13; v_call: TRBV2; d_call: TRBD1
cdr3_aa: ASSTGQQNTEAF; cdr3_length: 12; v_call: TRBV6-5; d_call: .
cdr3_aa: ASSLALAGGTDTQY; cdr3_length: 14; v_call: TRBV7-9; d_call: TRBD2
cdr3_aa: ASSHLVLAGGRDTQY; cdr3_length: 15; v_call: TRBV7-9; d_call: TRBD2
cdr3_aa: ASSISEYQPQH; cdr3_length: 11; v_call: TRBV19; d_call: .
cdr3_aa: ASSSMTSEETQY; cdr3_length: 12; v_call: TRBV5-1; d_call: TRBD2
cdr3_aa: ASGGDRAGNTIY; cdr3_length: 12; v_call: TRBV6-5; d_call: TRBD1
cdr3_aa: ATRRAQDTEAF; cdr3_length: 11; v_call: TRBV24-1; d_call: .
cdr3_aa: ASTSRGTTDTQY; cdr3_length: 12; v_call: TRBV19; d_call: .